The subject of this entry is one T cell receptor (beta chain). The CDR3 loop spans 11 amino acids. V was pared by 4 bases and J by 3 bases, with 6 bases between. Germline CDR1 and CDR2: DFQATT and SNEGSKA (reference sequence). Sequencing used immunoSEQ multiplex PCR; TCRdb keeps in-frame clones, though not all of them. The repertoire holds about 150,000 clones, with about four fifths as singletons. The data derive from a study of blood T cell repertoires in COVID-19. In the study overall: Spain, Italy and the United States supplied samples that represented acute and convalescent COVID-19. Sources were T cells, B-cell-depleted T cells, or PBMCs; the material itself was cDNA or gDNA.

Participant age was roughly 18 to 95 years, and participants resided in fewer than 30 US areas. This TCR came from a woman in her fifties or sixties who had been exposed to COVID-19. Material for sequencing was PBMCs or T cells enriched from blood (not recorded which). The V gene is TRBV20-1, the J gene TRBJ2-5; D is unresolved. The CDR3 DNA sequence: TGCAGTGCTAACGCAGAAGAGACCCAGTACTTC. This translates into CSANAEETQYF.